These 10 T cell receptor beta chains were all obtained from the same sample, sequenced in a study of early T cells in non-severe SARS-CoV-2 infection. TCRdb fed the 5' RACE reads into MiXCR, producing one record per CDR3 protein. The table includes more than 60,000 distinct CDR3 sequences, 9.5% to 15% detected once. The source material was whole blood, sampled at baseline. These receptors came from an adult who was a healthcare worker with PCR-confirmed SARS-CoV-2 infection or an uninfected control (not recorded which). The donor label of this sample is uncertain.

This clonotype was seen only a few times. This chain connects TRBV6-1 to TRBJ1-1; 7 bases align to TRBD1. J lost 4 bases, V lost 5 bases, and 16 bases had no gene match. Germline values: CDR1 MNHNS, CDR2 SASEGT. The CDR3 is 17 amino acids. The CDR3 loop is CASSQQGQNLWGTEAFF. The DNA for the CDR3 is TGTGCCAGCAGTCAACAGGGACAGAACCTTTGGGGCACTGAAGCTTTCTTT.

This clonotype was found many times. The rearrangement uses TRBV3-1 and TRBJ1-1, with D hard to call. The germline V gene encodes CDR1 LGHDT and CDR2 YNNKEL (reference sequence). Trimming stripped 0 bases from V and 0 bases from J, with 8 bases between. This CDR3 comprises 15 residues. Here the CDR3 DNA reads TGTGCCAGCAGCCAAGATGGCCGGATGAACACTGAAGCTTTCTTT. Encoded protein: CASSQDGRMNTEAFF. The full variable domain, completed using reference TRBV3-1 and TRBJ1-1, is DTAVSQTPKYLVTQMGNDKSIKCEQNLGHDTMYWYKQDSKKFLKIMFSYNNKELIINETVPNRFSPKSPDKAHLNLHINSLELGDSAVYFCASSQDGRMNTEAFFGQGTRLTVV.

To note about this clonotype: One end of the junction is discordant with germline, which a read error may explain. DNA for the CDR3: TGCGCCAGCAGCTTGGGGACTAGCGGGGGGCTCAACACCGGGGAGCTGTTTTTT. Translated: CASSLGTSGGLNTGELFF. The chain employs TRBV5-6 and TRBJ2-2; 15 nucleotides line up with TRBD2. The CDR3 runs 18 residues. Per germline, CDR1 SGHDT and CDR2 YYEEEE.

This clonotype was observed a few times. The CDR3 spells CSVATSGGRDTQYF. Here the CDR3 DNA reads TGCAGCGTTGCCACTAGCGGGGGGCGAGATACGCAGTATTTT. V and J are TRBV29-1 and TRBJ2-3, with TRBD2 matching 12 bases. The CDR3 runs to 14 residues. Germline lookup yields CDR1 SQVTM and CDR2 ANQGSEA. The trim removed 4 bases at V and 5 bases at J, leaving 4 bases unmatched.

The J gene is TRBJ2-3, the V gene TRBV10-1; D unclear. V was clipped by 10 bases and J by 1 base, with 12 bases between them. Germline-derived CDR1 and CDR2 are WNHNN and SYGVQD (reference sequence). The CDR3 is 13 residues long. CDR3 amino acids: CATRPAGTDTQYF. The CDR3 DNA sequence: TGCGCCACTCGGCCGGCGGGCACAGATACGCAGTATTTT.

The chain joins TRBV11-1 to TRBJ2-2; D not resolved. This CDR3 is built from 14 residues. Germline-derived CDR1 and CDR2 are SGHAT and FQDESV (reference sequence). Trimming pared 7 bases from V and 2 bases from J, leaving 11 bases between. The CDR3 region has the DNA TGTGCCAGCACTAGTCTTATAAACACCGGGGAGCTGTTTTTT. It is translated as CASTSLINTGELFF.

The chain uses TRBV6-5 and TRBJ2-1; D is unresolved. V shed 6 bases and J shed 4 bases, with 10 bases lying between them. Germline V gives CDR1 MNHEY, CDR2 SVGAGI. The CDR3 totals 13 residues. The CDR3 spells CASSHYGYNEQFF. The DNA for the CDR3 is TGTGCCAGCAGCCATTATGGTTACAATGAGCAGTTCTTC.

V usage is TRBV14 and J usage is TRBJ2-7; 10 bases match TRBD2. The V gene end was trimmed by 4 bases and the J gene end by 2 bases; junction bases not matched to a gene: 11. The CDR3 length is 17 residues. Germline V gene sequence: CDR1 SGHDN, CDR2 FVKESK. The CDR3 spells CASSRGSGGTNAYEQYV. The CDR3 nucleotides read TGTGCCAGCAGCCGTGGTAGCGGGGGGACCAATGCCTACGAGCAGTACGTC.

This clonotype was detected a few times. J is TRBJ1-2 and V is TRBV15, with D perhaps TRBD1 (5 bases). The CDR3 runs 15 residues. Trimming took off 0 bases at V and 4 bases at J, with 12 bases between the two ends. CDR1 is LNHNV and CDR2 is YYDKDF in the germline V gene (reference sequence). The CDR3 is CATSRELDKIYGYTF. CDR3 DNA: TGTGCCACCAGCAGAGAGCTGGACAAGATCTATGGCTACACCTTC.

This clonotype has a handful of counts. J is TRBJ2-1 and V is TRBV6-5; D is unresolved. The CDR3 runs 14 residues. Trimming left V 6 bases short and J 10 bases short, with 19 bases between. CDR1 is MNHEY, CDR2 SVGAGI, per germline. The CDR3 DNA follows: TGTGCCAGCAGACTCGACTCGTCTGGACGAGAGCAGTTCTTC. It yields the protein CASRLDSSGREQFF.